The clone carrying this T cell receptor (beta chain) was counted only a few times. This sample is part of a study of blood T cell repertoires in COVID-19. J was trimmed by 5 bases and V by 7 bases; bases with no gene match: 7. Germline CDR1 reads SQVTM; CDR2 reads ANQGSEA. The CDR3 spans 13 residues. Assay used: immunoSEQ multiplex PCR; TCRdb lists only in-frame clones, some missing. Of around 120,000 clones in the sample, more than 70% are singletons; the top ten hold 5.5% to 6%. Sequenced material: peripheral blood. The clonotype was recovered from a man older than 75 with active or convalescent COVID-19. The V and J genes are TRBV29-1 and TRBJ2-1, with 8 bases identical to TRBD1. The CDR3 loop is CSAWTGSDNEQFF. CDR3 bases: TGCAGCGCCTGGACAGGGTCGGACAATGAGCAGTTCTTC.